The present entry profiles one T cell receptor (beta chain) with its context. The target antigen is unknown. This sample was taken from a study of blood T cells in healthy people across ages. General study findings and limits: Across the age range, TCR beta diversity per million T cells fell in a roughly linear way. Diversity estimated from one million T cells was considered an underestimate.

Sample-barcoded 5' priming and a J-beta primer mix drove a second PCR of roughly 6 to 12 cycles. The authors tagged each cDNA molecule using a template-switch adaptor with 12 random nucleotides. TCRdb reprocessed the 5' RACE reads with MiXCR, giving one entry per CDR3 protein. This repertoire shows roughly 730,000 distinct CDR3 sequences, around three fifths found once; its top ten account for roughly 24%. Sequenced: blood. The TCR originated in a man aged 40-49 years in good health.

The CDR3 DNA is TGTGCCAGTTCTAGGGGGACCTCGGCGGCCGAGCAGTACTTC. This gives the protein CASSRGTSAAEQYF. The gene calls are TRBV12-3 or TRBV12-4 and TRBJ2-5, with D perhaps TRBD1 (6 bases). The end of the DNA fits TRBJ2-7 better, so the J call may be wrong. CDR3 length: 14 amino acids.